The source of this TCR beta chain is a study of graft-versus-host responses after intestinal transplantation (dated by TCRdb to the early 2020s). Notes on the research overall: The transplants that recipients received were multivisceral, liver-intestinal, or isolated intestinal. Every recipient was given anti-thymocyte globulin induction, then maintenance tacrolimus and steroids for roughly 3 years. After intestinal transplantation, graft-versus-host and host-versus-graft alloreactive T cell clones were followed in the graft, circulation and bone marrow using bulk TCR-beta CDR3 sequencing. Alloreactive clones were identified by sequencing pre-transplant mixed lymphocyte reaction products and comparing these products with unstimulated pre-transplant donor and recipient T cells. Of the roughly 23 intestinal transplant recipients enrolled in the cohort, one of whom was a retransplant, a few patients without pretransplant specimens were excluded. A peak of at least 4% donor T cells among recipient peripheral blood mononuclear cells was the definition used for donor T cell macrochimerism. Instead of going to the commercial service, samples from a few later patients were sequenced in-house on an Illumina MiSeq and processed with MiXCR. The investigation overall reported the following: GvH clones were detected in recipient bone marrow, and some of these GvH clones were observed earlier in ileal mucosa or blood, consistent with an intestinal mucosal origin. Peak levels of circulating GvH clones were associated with declines in HvG clones early after transplant. Conclusions were limited by the relatively low number and heterogeneity of intestinal transplant patients. In the allografts of patients with donor T cell macrochimerism, GvH to HvG T cell clonal ratios were high.

Receptor amplification or capture employed the immunoSEQ multiplex PCR assay. Adaptive Biotechnologies carried out high-throughput TCR-beta CDR3 sequencing of genomic DNA for most patients. Processing in the source paper ran as follows. Adaptive's ImmunoSEQ software was the source of the TCR sequencing data for roughly 19 patients, while a few other patients were processed with MiXCR and VDJtools. Because the origin of CDR3 nucleotide sequences shared between donor and recipient could not be assigned, those sequences were removed. To count as alloreactive, a clone needed at least 2-fold expansion over unstimulated cells and a minimum CFSE-low frequency of 0.002% (template counts) or 0.001% (read counts). Clones detected in sequenced pre-transplant spleen, lymph node, or MLR CFSE-low populations of the donor or recipient were defined as mappable. Cumulative frequency of alloreactive clones was calculated as a percentage of all sequences weighted by copy number. In its TCRdb copy, this immuneACCESS table keeps in-frame sequences only and misses some clones. Where compared with another copy, unresolved V genes explain less than half of these, and the others have no known cause. Clone size and V and J calls were adopted from that table, with D and trimming inferred from the DNA. The sample has about 5,600 clones on record, approximately 76% of them singletons. In total, the top ten clones hold 6.5% to 8.5% of the sample.

With regard to this clone: It has no known antigen specificity. Base qualities are not at hand, and no much larger clone is one base apart.

Dithiothreitol, EDTA incubations and collagenase D digestion were used to isolate intraepithelial and lamina propria lymphocytes from graft specimens. Bulk TCR-beta sequencing was performed on serial intestinal graft biopsy specimens collected as late as 600 days after transplant. V lost 2 bases and J lost 4 bases; the stretch between them is 12 bases long. The CDR3 numbers 15 residues from cysteine through phenylalanine. Only the CDR3 part of the read is kept: 45 bases, read in frame from the first base. In the germline V gene, CDR1 corresponds to SGHTA and CDR2 to FQGTGA. The receptor chain draws on TRBV7-3 and TRBJ1-5, and perhaps TRBD1 as D gene, on 5 matching bases. The receptor's source is a human patient who received an intestinal transplant, so some T cells may come from the graft donor. The specimen was ileum tissue, collected just over 230 days after intestinal transplant. The nucleotides read TGTGCCAGCAGCTTAGACAGACAGACTAATCAGCCCCAGCATTTT. It specifies CASSLDRQTNQPQHF.